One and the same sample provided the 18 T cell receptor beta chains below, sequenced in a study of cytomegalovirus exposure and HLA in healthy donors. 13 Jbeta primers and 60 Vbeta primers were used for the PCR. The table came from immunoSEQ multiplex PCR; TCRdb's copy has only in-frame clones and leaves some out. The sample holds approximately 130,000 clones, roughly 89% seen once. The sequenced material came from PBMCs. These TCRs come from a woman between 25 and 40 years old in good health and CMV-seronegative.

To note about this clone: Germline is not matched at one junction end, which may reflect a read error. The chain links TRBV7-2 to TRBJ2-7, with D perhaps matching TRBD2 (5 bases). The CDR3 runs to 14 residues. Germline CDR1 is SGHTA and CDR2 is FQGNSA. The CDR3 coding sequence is TGTGCCAGCGGCTTAGGGTTCGGGGCCTACGAGCAGTACTTC. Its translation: CASGLGFGAYEQYF.

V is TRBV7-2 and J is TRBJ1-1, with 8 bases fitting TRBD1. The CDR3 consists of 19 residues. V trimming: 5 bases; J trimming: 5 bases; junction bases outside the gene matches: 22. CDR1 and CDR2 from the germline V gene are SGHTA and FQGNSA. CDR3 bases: TGTGCCAGCAGCCCCGACCGGGACAGGTTTCCCCAATTGGGTACTGAAGCTTTCTTT. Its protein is CASSPDRDRFPQLGTEAFF.

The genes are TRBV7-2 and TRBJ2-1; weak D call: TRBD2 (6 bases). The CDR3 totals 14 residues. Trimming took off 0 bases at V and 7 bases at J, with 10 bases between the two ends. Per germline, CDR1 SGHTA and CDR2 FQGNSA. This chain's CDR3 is CASSLATGGNEQFF. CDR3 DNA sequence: TGTGCCAGCAGCTTAGCGACCGGGGGTAATGAGCAGTTCTTC.

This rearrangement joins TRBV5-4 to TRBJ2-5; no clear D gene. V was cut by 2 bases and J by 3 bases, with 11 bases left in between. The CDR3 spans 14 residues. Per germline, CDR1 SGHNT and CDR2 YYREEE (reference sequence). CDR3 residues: CASSFESTKETQYF. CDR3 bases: TGTGCCAGCAGCTTTGAATCGACAAAAGAGACCCAGTACTTC. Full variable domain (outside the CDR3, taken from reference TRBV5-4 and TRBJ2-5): ETGVTQSPTHLIKTRGQQVTLRCSSQSGHNTVSWYQQALGQGPQFIFQYYREEENGRGNFPPRFSGLQFPNYSSELNVNALELDDSALYLCASSFESTKETQYFGPGTRLLVL.

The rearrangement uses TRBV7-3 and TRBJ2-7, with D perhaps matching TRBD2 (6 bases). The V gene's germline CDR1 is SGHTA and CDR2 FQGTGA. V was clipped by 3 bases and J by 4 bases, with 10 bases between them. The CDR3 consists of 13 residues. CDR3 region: CASSFGGGYEQYF. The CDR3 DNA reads TGTGCCAGCAGCTTCGGAGGAGGGTACGAGCAGTACTTC.

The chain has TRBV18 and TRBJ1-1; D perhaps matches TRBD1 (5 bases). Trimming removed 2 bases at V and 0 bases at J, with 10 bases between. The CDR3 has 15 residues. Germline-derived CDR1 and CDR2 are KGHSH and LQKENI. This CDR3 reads CASSPIDRLNTEAFF. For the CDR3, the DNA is TGTGCCAGCTCACCAATCGACAGATTGAACACTGAAGCTTTCTTT.

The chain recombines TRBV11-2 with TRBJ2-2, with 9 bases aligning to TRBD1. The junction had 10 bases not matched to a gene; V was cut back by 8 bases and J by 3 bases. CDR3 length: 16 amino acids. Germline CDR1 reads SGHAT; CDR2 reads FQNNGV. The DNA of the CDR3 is TGTGCCAGCTCGGACCCGGGACAGGGATACACCGGGGAGCTGTTTTTT. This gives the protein CASSDPGQGYTGELFF.

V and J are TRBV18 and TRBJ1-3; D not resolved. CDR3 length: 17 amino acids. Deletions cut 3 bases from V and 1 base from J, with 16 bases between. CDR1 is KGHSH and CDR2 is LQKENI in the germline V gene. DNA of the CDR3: TGTGCCAGCTCACCTCTAGATATCGGTGCGTCTGGAAACACCATATATTTT. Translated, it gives CASSPLDIGASGNTIYF.

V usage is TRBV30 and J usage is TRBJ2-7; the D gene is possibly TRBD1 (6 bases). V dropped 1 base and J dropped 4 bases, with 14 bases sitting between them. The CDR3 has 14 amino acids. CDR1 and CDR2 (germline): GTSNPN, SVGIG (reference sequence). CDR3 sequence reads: CAWSGTGRVYEQYF. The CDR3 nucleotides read TGTGCCTGGAGTGGTACAGGGCGAGTGTACGAGCAGTACTTC. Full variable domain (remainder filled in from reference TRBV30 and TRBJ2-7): SQTIHQWPATLVQPVGSPLSLECTVEGTSNPNLYWYRQAAGRGLQLLFYSVGIGQISSEVPQNLSASRPQDRQFILSSKKLLLSDSGFYLCAWSGTGRVYEQYFGPGTRLTVT.

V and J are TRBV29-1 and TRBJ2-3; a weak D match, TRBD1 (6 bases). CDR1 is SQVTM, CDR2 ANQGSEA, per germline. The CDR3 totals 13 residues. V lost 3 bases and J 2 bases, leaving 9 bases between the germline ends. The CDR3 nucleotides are TGCAGCGTTGACCAGGGGTACACAGATACGCAGTATTTT. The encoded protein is CSVDQGYTDTQYF.

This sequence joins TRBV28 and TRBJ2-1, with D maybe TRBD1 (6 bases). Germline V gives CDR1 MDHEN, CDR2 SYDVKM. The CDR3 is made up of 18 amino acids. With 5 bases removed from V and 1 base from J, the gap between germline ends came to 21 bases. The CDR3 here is CASSGGTGWGRSYNEQFF. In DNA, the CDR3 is TGTGCCAGCAGTGGGGGAACAGGGTGGGGGAGATCCTACAATGAGCAGTTCTTC.

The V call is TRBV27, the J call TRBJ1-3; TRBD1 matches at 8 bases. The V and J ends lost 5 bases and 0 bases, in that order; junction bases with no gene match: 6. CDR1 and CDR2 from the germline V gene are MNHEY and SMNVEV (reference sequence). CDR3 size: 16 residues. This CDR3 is CASSPRTGYSGNTIYF. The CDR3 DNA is TGTGCCAGCAGTCCAAGGACAGGGTACTCTGGAAACACCATATATTTT.

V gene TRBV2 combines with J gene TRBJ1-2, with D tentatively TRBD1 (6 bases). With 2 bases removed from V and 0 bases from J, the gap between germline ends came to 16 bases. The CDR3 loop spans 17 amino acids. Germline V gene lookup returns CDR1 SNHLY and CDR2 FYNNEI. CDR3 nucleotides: TGTGCCAGCAGTGAACTGGTGAACAGGGCTTCTAACTATGGCTACACCTTC. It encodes CASSELVNRASNYGYTF.

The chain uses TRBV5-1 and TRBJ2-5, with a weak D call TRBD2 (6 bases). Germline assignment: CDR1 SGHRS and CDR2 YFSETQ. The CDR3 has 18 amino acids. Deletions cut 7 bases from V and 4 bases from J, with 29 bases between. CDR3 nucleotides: TGCGCCAGCTCCGGAGCTAGCGCGGGCCCCTGGCGGGGAGAGACCCAGTACTTC. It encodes CASSGASAGPWRGETQYF.

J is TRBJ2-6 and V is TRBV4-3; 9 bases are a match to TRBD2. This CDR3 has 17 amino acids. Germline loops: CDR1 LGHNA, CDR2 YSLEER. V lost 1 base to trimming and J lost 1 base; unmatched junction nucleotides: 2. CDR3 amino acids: CASSQASGDSGANVLTF. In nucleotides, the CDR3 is TGCGCCAGCAGCCAAGCTAGCGGGGATTCTGGGGCCAACGTCCTGACTTTC.

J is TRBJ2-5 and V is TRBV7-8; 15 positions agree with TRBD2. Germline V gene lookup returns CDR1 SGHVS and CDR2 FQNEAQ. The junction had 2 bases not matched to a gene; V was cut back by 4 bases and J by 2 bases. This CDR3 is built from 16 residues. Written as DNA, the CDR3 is TGTGCCAGCAGCTATGGACTAGCGGGGGGGCAAGAGACCCAGTACTTC. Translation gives CASSYGLAGGQETQYF.

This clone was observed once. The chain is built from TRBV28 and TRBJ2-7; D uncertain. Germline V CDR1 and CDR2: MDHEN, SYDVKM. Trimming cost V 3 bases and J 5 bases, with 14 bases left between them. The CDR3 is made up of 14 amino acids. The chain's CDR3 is CASSLGWITDEQYF. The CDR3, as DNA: TGTGCCAGCAGTTTGGGCTGGATTACCGACGAGCAGTACTTC.

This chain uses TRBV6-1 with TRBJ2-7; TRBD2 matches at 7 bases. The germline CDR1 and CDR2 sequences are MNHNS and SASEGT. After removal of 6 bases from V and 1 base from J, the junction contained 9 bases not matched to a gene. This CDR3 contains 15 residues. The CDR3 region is CASSSGAGQSYEQYF. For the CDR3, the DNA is TGTGCCAGCAGCTCCGGAGCGGGGCAGTCCTACGAGCAGTACTTC.